This T cell receptor beta chain was recovered during a study of T cells expressing NK-cell markers. Study in general: Of eight sequenced donors, seven were HCMV-seropositive and one HCMV-seronegative. Study-wide points: The contribution of dominant NKG2C+ clonotypes to CD8+ T cells in more than five donors was roughly 1.0-7.5%.

Template switching by 5'RACE with UMIs generated the TCR beta cDNA. With the 5' RACE reads reprocessed, TCRdb shows one record per CDR3 protein and no DNA. The listing contains over 150,000 distinct CDR3 sequences. To note about this clonotype: The antigen is undetermined.

The germline gives CDR1 DFQATT, CDR2 SNEGSKA (reference sequence). The CDR3 is 14 amino acids. The clonotype originates from a woman aged 45-65 years in good health. The sample comprised blood T cells: a sorted CD56 or NKG2C T cell subset, CD4+ or CD8+ T cells, or bulk PBMC T cells (not recorded which). The chain combines TRBV20-1 with TRBJ2-4; no DNA is available, so the TRBD2 call from TCRdb remains unchecked. The CDR3 sequence is CSARVSSGRNIQYF.